The 13 T cell receptor beta chains in this list originate from one sample, sequenced in a study of shared clonotypes between healthy human individuals. The naive CD8 population came from CD45RO-negative cells selected for CCR7, without terminally differentiated effector memory CD45RA+ cells. Some clones are missing from TCRdb's copy, which holds only in-frame ones; the method was immunoSEQ multiplex PCR. The sample has around 560,000 clones, around 95% seen once; the top ten hold over 0.1%. Sequencing was performed on naive CD8+ T cells sorted from blood. The receptor source for this set is a woman aged 25-40 years in good health.

The chain carries TRBV5-4 and TRBJ2-1; D not resolved. V was cut by 2 bases and J by 0 bases, with 6 bases left in between. CDR1 is SGHNT, CDR2 YYREEE, per germline (reference sequence). CDR3 length: 14 amino acids. The CDR3 region has the DNA TGTGCCAGCAGCTTATGGAGCTCCTACAATGAGCAGTTCTTC. It is translated as CASSLWSSYNEQFF.

The chain links TRBV2 to TRBJ1-5; a weak D match, TRBD1 (5 bases). The CDR3 has 15 residues. Germline values: CDR1 SNHLY, CDR2 FYNNEI. The ends were cut back, 2 bases at V and 4 bases at J, with 12 bases in the middle. CDR3 coding DNA: TGTGCCAGCAGTGAAATGGGCCGGGGGAATCAGCCCCAGCATTTT. Translated: CASSEMGRGNQPQHF.

CDR3 protein: CASSGQGATYEQYF. CDR3 nucleotide sequence: TGTGCCAGCAGTGGACAGGGGGCTACCTACGAGCAGTACTTC. The chain combines TRBV27 with TRBJ2-7, with TRBD1 matching 11 bases. The CDR3 runs to 14 residues. Germline CDR1 and CDR2: MNHEY and SMNVEV (reference sequence). With 5 bases clipped from V and 2 bases from J, the junction kept 2 bases outside the gene matches.

Comments on this clone: Other nucleotide sequences in the sample specify the same CDR3. The CDR3 reads CASSLRTSGYEQYF. In DNA, the CDR3 is TGTGCCAGCAGTTTAAGAACTAGCGGCTACGAGCAGTACTTC. This chain joins TRBV28 and TRBJ2-7; TRBD2 agrees at 8 bases. CDR3 length: 14 amino acids. V shed 2 bases and J 3 bases; nucleotides not matched to a gene: 3. Germline-derived CDR1 and CDR2 are MDHEN and SYDVKM.

The V and J genes are TRBV7-8 and TRBJ2-7; D is possibly TRBD1 or TRBD2 (5 bases each). The germline V gene has CDR1 SGHVS and CDR2 FQNEAQ. V was pared by 0 bases and J by 2 bases, with 11 bases between. The CDR3 is 15 amino acids. This CDR3 reads CASSLARDRPYEQYF. The CDR3 DNA follows: TGTGCCAGCAGCTTAGCCAGGGACCGGCCCTACGAGCAGTACTTC.

The genes are TRBV27 and TRBJ1-1; D unresolved. This CDR3 contains 15 residues. Germline V lookup: CDR1 MNHEY, CDR2 SMNVEV (reference sequence). The germline V and J ends were trimmed by 0 bases and 10 bases, with 18 bases remaining between them. The CDR3 here is CASSLSAFAGVVAFF. CDR3 nucleotide sequence: TGTGCCAGCAGTTTATCGGCGTTTGCAGGTGTCGTAGCTTTCTTT.

The chain employs TRBV27 and TRBJ2-2, with a weak D call TRBD1 (5 bases). The CDR3 covers 15 residues. The germline gives CDR1 MNHEY, CDR2 SMNVEV (reference sequence). The V end was cut by 8 bases, the J end by 0 bases, with 13 bases between. CDR3 nucleotide sequence: TGTGCCAGCTGCCACAGGTCCGCGAACACCGGGGAGCTGTTTTTT. This encodes CASCHRSANTGELFF.

The chain is built from TRBV2 and TRBJ2-5; 8 bases agree with TRBD1. Matching the DNA end better, TRBJ2-7 makes the J call doubtful. CDR3 length: 13 amino acids. CDR1 is SNHLY, CDR2 FYNNEI, per germline. CDR3 sequence reads: CASMRGQGYEQYF. CDR3 DNA sequence: TGTGCCAGCATGAGAGGACAGGGCTACGAGCAGTACTTC.

This clone was seen once. The chain employs TRBV9 and TRBJ2-5, with D possibly being TRBD1 (6 bases). The germline gives CDR1 SGDLS, CDR2 YYNGEE. Trimming left V 0 bases short and J 1 base short, with 13 bases between. The CDR3 loop spans 16 amino acids. The CDR3 sequence: CASSVEGGGTQETQYF. For the CDR3, the DNA is TGTGCCAGCAGCGTAGAAGGGGGTGGAACCCAAGAGACCCAGTACTTC.

This chain uses TRBV6-5 with TRBJ1-4; D is unclear. Trimming removed 8 bases at V and 5 bases at J, with 12 bases between. The CDR3 sequence is 13 residues long. The V gene's germline CDR1 is MNHEY and CDR2 SVGAGI. The CDR3 protein is CASLKTSNEKLFF. The CDR3 DNA follows: TGTGCCAGCCTGAAGACAAGCAATGAAAAACTGTTTTTT.

The chain joins TRBV5-1 to TRBJ2-7; 7 nucleotides match TRBD1. The length of the CDR3 is 15 residues. V was pared by 4 bases and J by 7 bases, with 14 bases of the junction left unmatched. Germline values: CDR1 SGHRS, CDR2 YFSETQ. CDR3 in DNA: TGCGCCAGCAGCCCCACGACAGGGCCCTCGCGAGAGCAGTACTTC. Protein: CASSPTTGPSREQYF.

This chain connects TRBV7-9 to TRBJ1-4; the D gene is possibly TRBD1 (5 bases). Trimming cost V 6 bases and J 3 bases, with 14 bases left between them. The germline V gene has CDR1 SEHNR and CDR2 FQNEAQ (reference sequence). This CDR3 comprises 15 residues. The CDR3 loop reads CASRQAGTANEKLFF. CDR3 coding DNA: TGTGCCAGCAGACAAGCCGGGACGGCTAATGAAAAACTGTTTTTT.

J is TRBJ2-1 and V is TRBV15, with 8 bases identical to TRBD2. The length of the CDR3 is 15 residues. The V and J ends lost 2 bases and 2 bases, in that order; junction bases with no gene match: 2. Germline V CDR1 and CDR2: LNHNV, YYDKDF (reference sequence). The CDR3, as DNA: TGTGCCACCAGCAGACTAGCGGGCACCTACAATGAGCAGTTCTTC. The encoded protein is CATSRLAGTYNEQFF.